These T cell receptor beta chains were read from a single sample in a study of blood T cell repertoires in COVID-19. The method was immunoSEQ multiplex PCR; TCRdb's version includes in-frame clones alone and lacks a portion of them. The table has tens of thousands of clones, about four fifths seen once. Sequenced material: peripheral blood. The receptors stem from a man between 50 and 59 years old with acute or convalescent COVID-19. Each CDR3 is given with its conserved first and last residue. The D gene is left open where the match is weak. Clone size is not always given. Where it is, it says once, few, many or a class for expanded clones.

V	length	D	J	size	CDR3	DNA
TRBV7-8	13	.	TRBJ2-2	.	CASSYRYTGELFF	TGTGCCAGCAGTTACAGGTACACCGGGGAGCTGTTTTTT
TRBV6-6	14	.	TRBJ1-2	.	CASSYSQGNYGYTF	TGTGCCAGCAGTTACTCGCAGGGGAACTATGGCTACACCTTC
TRBV7-6	15	.	TRBJ2-3	.	CASSLAASWTDTQYF	TGTGCCAGCAGCTTAGCCGCGAGTTGGACAGATACGCAGTATTTT
TRBV24-1	15	TRBD1	TRBJ2-1	.	CATSVAGQGNNEQFF	TGTGCCACCAGTGTTGCGGGACAGGGGAACAATGAGCAGTTCTTC
TRBV27	12	.	TRBJ2-7	.	CASRRATYEQYF	TGTGCCAGCAGGCGGGCGACCTACGAGCAGTACTTC
TRBV28	13	TRBD1	TRBJ1-1	.	CASGQGKYTEAFF	TGTGCCAGCGGACAGGGAAAGTACACTGAAGCTTTCTTT
TRBV6-5	16	.	TRBJ1-1	.	CASSYSARGVGTEAFF	TGTGCCAGCAGTTACTCGGCCAGGGGTGTAGGCACTGAAGCTTTCTTT
TRBV28	13	.	TRBJ2-1	once	CASSLSSGNEQFF	TGTGCCAGCAGTTTGTCTAGTGGCAATGAGCAGTTCTTC
TRBV7-9	14	TRBD1	TRBJ1-6	.	CASSSTGEVVTLHF	TGTGCCAGCAGCTCGACAGGGGAGGTTGTCACCCTCCACTTT
TRBV4-1	19	.	TRBJ1-2	.	CASSQPLGPRSFLVSGYTF	TGCGCCAGCAGCCAACCCCTGGGTCCAAGGTCCTTCCTAGTGAGTGGCTACACCTTC
TRBV5-1	15	.	TRBJ2-7	.	CASSLRRAAQGEQYF	TGCGCCAGCAGCTTGCGACGGGCGGCGCAGGGCGAGCAGTACTTC
TRBV6-5	12	.	TRBJ2-7	few	CASEEINYEQYF	TGTGCCAGCGAGGAGATAAACTACGAGCAGTACTTC
TRBV29-1	14	TRBD1	TRBJ2-7	.	CSVWGQGVSYEQYF	TGCAGCGTTTGGGGACAGGGGGTTTCCTACGAGCAGTACTTC
TRBV15	16	TRBD2	TRBJ2-7	.	CATSRDKGLGSYEQYF	TGTGCCACCAGCAGAGATAAAGGACTAGGATCCTACGAGCAGTACTTC
TRBV3-1/TRBV3-2	15	TRBD1	TRBJ1-1	.	CASSQQQGAGSEAFF	TGTGCCAGCAGCCAACAACAGGGGGCTGGGTCTGAAGCTTTCTTT
TRBV5-6	14	TRBD1	TRBJ1-2	.	CASSIRQGVDGYTF	TGTGCCAGCAGCATACGACAGGGAGTAGATGGCTACACCTTC
TRBV9	14	TRBD2	TRBJ2-5	few	CASSEQGLGETQYF	TGTGCCAGCAGCGAGCAAGGACTAGGGGAGACCCAGTACTTC
TRBV5-1	12	.	TRBJ2-3	once	CASSYRVDTQYF	TGCGCCAGCAGCTACAGGGTTGATACGCAGTATTTT
TRBV2	14	.	TRBJ1-5	once	CASSGQYSNQPQHF	TGTGCCAGCAGTGGACAGTATAGCAATCAGCCCCAGCATTTT
TRBV6-6	14	TRBD1	TRBJ2-1	.	CAGGQGQGFVEQFF	TGTGCCGGAGGACAGGGACAGGGTTTCGTTGAGCAGTTCTTC
TRBV19	18	TRBD1	TRBJ1-6	.	CASSIGGPRQGDNSPLHF	TGTGCCAGTAGTATAGGAGGCCCGAGACAGGGGGATAATTCACCCCTCCACTTT
TRBV10-3	14	.	TRBJ2-7	.	CAISESDTSYEQYF	TGTGCCATCAGTGAGTCGGACACTTCTTACGAGCAGTACTTC
TRBV19	12	TRBD1	TRBJ2-7	.	CASSTQGDEQYF	TGTGCCAGTAGTACCCAGGGGGACGAGCAGTACTTC
TRBV7-2	13	TRBD2	TRBJ2-7	.	CASRTSGSYEQYF	TGTGCCAGCCGGACTAGCGGGAGCTACGAGCAGTACTTC
TRBV4-1	13	.	TRBJ1-5	.	CASSQAVSQPQHF	TGCGCCAGCAGCCAAGCTGTGAGTCAGCCCCAGCATTTT
TRBV5-8	14	TRBD1	TRBJ1-2	.	CASSAGTEGLSRGF	TGTGCCAGCAGCGCCGGGACAGAGGGGCTATCAAGGGGCTTC
TRBV5-8	15	TRBD1	TRBJ1-2	.	CASSTRDRGNYGYTF	TGTGCCAGCAGCACACGGGACAGGGGAAACTATGGCTACACCTTC
TRBV3-1/TRBV3-2	13	.	TRBJ2-7	.	CASSHPQVYEQYF	TGTGCCAGCAGCCACCCACAGGTGTACGAGCAGTACTTC
TRBV2	15	TRBD2	TRBJ2-1	few	CASRRSGGASNEQFF	TGTGCCAGCAGGAGGAGCGGGGGGGCTAGCAATGAGCAGTTCTTC
TRBV12-3/TRBV12-4	13	.	TRBJ1-2	medium-sized	CASSFGQSYGYTF	TGTGCCAGCAGTTTCGGACAGAGCTATGGCTACACCTTC
TRBV7-9	15	.	TRBJ2-1	.	CASSPMDRGGDEQFF	TGTGCCAGCAGCCCAATGGATAGGGGAGGCGATGAGCAGTTCTTC
TRBV5-1	15	TRBD1	TRBJ2-7	.	CASSLGLGQAHEQYF	TGCGCCAGCAGCTTGGGATTGGGACAGGCCCACGAGCAGTACTTC
TRBV7-9	14	.	TRBJ2-5	.	CASSLVEGAETQYF	TGTGCCAGCAGCTTAGTGGAGGGGGCGGAGACCCAGTACTTC
TRBV2	15	.	TRBJ1-5	.	CASSYRGQSNQPQHF	TGTGCCAGCAGCTACAGAGGACAAAGCAATCAGCCCCAGCATTTT
TRBV5-6	16	.	TRBJ1-2	.	CASSFIGQLFNYGYTF	TGTGCCAGCAGCTTCATTGGGCAGCTCTTTAACTATGGCTACACCTTC
TRBV6-6	15	.	TRBJ1-1	few	CASSYGGGLGTEAFF	TGTGCCAGCAGTTACGGAGGAGGGTTGGGCACTGAAGCTTTCTTT